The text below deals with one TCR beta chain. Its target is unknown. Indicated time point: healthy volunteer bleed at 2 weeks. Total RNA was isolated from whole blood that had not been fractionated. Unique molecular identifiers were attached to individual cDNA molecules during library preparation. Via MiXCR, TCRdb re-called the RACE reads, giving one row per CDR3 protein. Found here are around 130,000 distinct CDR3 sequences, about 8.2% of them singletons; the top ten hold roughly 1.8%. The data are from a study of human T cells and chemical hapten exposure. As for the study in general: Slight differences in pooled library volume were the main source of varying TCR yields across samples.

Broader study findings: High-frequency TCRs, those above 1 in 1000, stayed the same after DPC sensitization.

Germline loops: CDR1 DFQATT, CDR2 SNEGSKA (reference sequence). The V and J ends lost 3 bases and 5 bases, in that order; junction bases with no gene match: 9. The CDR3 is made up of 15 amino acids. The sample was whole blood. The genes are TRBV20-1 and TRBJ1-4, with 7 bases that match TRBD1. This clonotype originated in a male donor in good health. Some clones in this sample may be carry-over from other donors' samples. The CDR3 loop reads CSASSGTANNEKLFF. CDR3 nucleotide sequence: TGCAGTGCTAGTTCCGGGACAGCTAACAATGAAAAACTGTTTTTT.